The next 4 T cell receptor beta chains were all read from a single sample in a study of blood T cell repertoires in COVID-19. Repertoires were generated with immunoSEQ multiplex PCR, while TCRdb's copy carries only in-frame clones and drops some. Altogether 120,000 to 150,000 clones are present, 84% being singletons, with the ten largest covering 38%. Sequencing was done on a sample of peripheral blood. These receptors came from a human donor in a cohort sampled during active COVID-19.

V and J are TRBV4-3 and TRBJ1-2; 7 bases are a match to TRBD1. From germline, CDR1 is LGHNA and CDR2 YSLEER. V was pared by 2 bases and J by 5 bases, with 8 bases of the junction left unmatched. The CDR3 is 15 residues long. CDR3 sequence reads: CASSQKLGTVYGYTF. The CDR3 nucleotides read TGCGCCAGCAGCCAAAAACTCGGGACAGTGTATGGCTACACCTTC.

J is TRBJ1-1 and V is TRBV7-9; TRBD1 agrees at 9 bases. The V and J ends lost 4 bases and 6 bases, in that order; junction bases with no gene match: 6. The CDR3 is 14 amino acids. Looked up from germline, CDR1 is SEHNR and CDR2 is FQNEAQ (reference sequence). This chain's CDR3 is CASSSRTGGPEAFF. DNA for the CDR3: TGTGCCAGCAGCTCCCGAACAGGGGGCCCTGAAGCTTTCTTT.

The rearrangement joins TRBV6-2 or TRBV6-3 to TRBJ1-2, with a possible D match to TRBD1 (6 bases). Per germline, CDR1 MNHEY and CDR2 SVGEGT. The CDR3 has 14 amino acids. The V end lost 7 bases, the J end lost 8 bases, and 20 bases lay between the germline ends. The CDR3 sequence: CASTPGGPGIGYTF. CDR3 nucleotide sequence: TGTGCCAGCACCCCGGGGGGGCCCGGCATCGGCTACACCTTC.

This clone was detected once. This chain uses TRBV19 with TRBJ2-1; possibly TRBD2 for D (6 bases). CDR1 is LNHDA, CDR2 SQIVND, per germline (reference sequence). The CDR3 extends over 14 amino acids. Trimming removed 4 bases from V and 5 bases from J, with 12 bases in between. This CDR3 reads CASSTPWGDNEQFF. CDR3 DNA sequence: TGTGCCAGTAGTACGCCTTGGGGGGACAATGAGCAGTTCTTC.